This T cell receptor beta chain appears in the sequencing data of a study of identical twins. One entry per CDR3 protein, called by TCRdb with MiXCR from the 5' RACE reads. The table includes 600,000 to 700,000 distinct CDR3 sequences, roughly 20% detected once. Points on this clonotype: Its antigen is still unknown.

The CDR3 consists of 12 residues. V lost 3 bases and J lost 5, with 11 bases in between. The germline CDR1 and CDR2 sequences are DFQATT and SNEGSKA (reference sequence). General study results and limits: Within monozygotic twins, out-of-frame TCR alpha sharing was underestimated by the models. Memory repertoires showed no such pattern, whereas abundant cord blood beta clonotypes carried fewer insertions.

These same data were also listed under a study on T cells expressing NK-cell markers.

Sequences were obtained from PBMCs. The receptor was derived from a young woman in good health. The genes are TRBV20-1 and TRBJ2-7; tentatively, D is TRBD2 (6 bases). CDR3 coding DNA: TGCAGTGCTAGCGGGAGAAGTAACGAGCAGTACTTC. This codes for CSASGRSNEQYF.